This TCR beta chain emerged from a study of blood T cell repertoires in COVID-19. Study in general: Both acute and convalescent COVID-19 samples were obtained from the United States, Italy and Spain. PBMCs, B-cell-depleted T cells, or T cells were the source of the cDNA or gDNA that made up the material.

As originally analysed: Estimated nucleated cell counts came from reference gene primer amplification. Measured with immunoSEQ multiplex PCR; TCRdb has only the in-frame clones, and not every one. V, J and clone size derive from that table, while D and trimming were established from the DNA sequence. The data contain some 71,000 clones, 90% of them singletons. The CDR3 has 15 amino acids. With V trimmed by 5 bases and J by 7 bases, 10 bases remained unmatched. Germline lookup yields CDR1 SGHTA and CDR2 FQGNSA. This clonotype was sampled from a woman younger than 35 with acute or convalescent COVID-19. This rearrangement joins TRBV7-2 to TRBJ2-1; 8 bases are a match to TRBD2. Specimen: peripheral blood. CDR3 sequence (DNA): TGTGCCAGCAGCACGCGGGAGGCTGGGGCAAATGAGCAGTTCTTC. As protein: CASSTREAGANEQFF.